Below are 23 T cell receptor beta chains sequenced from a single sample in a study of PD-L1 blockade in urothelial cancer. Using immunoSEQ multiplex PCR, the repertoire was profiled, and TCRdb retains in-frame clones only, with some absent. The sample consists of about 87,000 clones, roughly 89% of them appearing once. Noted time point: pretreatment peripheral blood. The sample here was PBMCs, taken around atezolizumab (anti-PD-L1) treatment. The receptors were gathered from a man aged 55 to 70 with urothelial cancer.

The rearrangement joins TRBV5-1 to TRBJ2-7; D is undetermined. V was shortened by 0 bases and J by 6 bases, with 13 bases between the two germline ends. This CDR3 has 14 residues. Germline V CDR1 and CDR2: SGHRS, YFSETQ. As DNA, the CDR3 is TGCGCCAGCAGCTTGGTCACCACGAGTAGCGAGCAGTACTTC. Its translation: CASSLVTTSSEQYF.

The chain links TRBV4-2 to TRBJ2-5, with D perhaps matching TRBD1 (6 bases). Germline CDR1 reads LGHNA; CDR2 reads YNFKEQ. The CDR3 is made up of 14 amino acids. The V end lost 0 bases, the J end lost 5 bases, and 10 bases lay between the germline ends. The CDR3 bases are TGTGCCAGCAGCCAAGACGGACAGCGGGAGACCCAGTACTTC. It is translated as CASSQDGQRETQYF.

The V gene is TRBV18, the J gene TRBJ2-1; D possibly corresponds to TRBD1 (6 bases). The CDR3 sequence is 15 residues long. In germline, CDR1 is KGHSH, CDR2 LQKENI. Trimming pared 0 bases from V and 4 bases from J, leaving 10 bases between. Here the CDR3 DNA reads TGTGCCAGCTCACCACCGGGGACATCTTACAATGAGCAGTTCTTC. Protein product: CASSPPGTSYNEQFF. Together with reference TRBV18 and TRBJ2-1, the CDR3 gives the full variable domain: NAGVMQNPRHLVRRRGQEARLRCSPMKGHSHVYWYRQLPEEGLKFMVYLQKENIIDESGMPKERFSAEFPKEGPSILRIQQVVRGDSAAYFCASSPPGTSYNEQFFGPGTRLTVL.

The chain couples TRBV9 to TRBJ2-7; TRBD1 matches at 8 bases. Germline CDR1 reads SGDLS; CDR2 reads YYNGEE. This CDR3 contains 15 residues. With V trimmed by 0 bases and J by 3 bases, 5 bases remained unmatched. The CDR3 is CASSVVPQGDYEQYF. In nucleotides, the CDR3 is TGTGCCAGCAGCGTAGTTCCACAGGGGGACTACGAGCAGTACTTC.

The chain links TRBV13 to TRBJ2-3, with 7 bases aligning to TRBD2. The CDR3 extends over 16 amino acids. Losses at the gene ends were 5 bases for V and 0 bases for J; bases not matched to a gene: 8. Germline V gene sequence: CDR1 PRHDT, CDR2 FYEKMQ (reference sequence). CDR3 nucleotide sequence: TGTGCCAGCAGCCCCGCCGGGAGGACTAGCACAGATACGCAGTATTTT. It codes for CASSPAGRTSTDTQYF.

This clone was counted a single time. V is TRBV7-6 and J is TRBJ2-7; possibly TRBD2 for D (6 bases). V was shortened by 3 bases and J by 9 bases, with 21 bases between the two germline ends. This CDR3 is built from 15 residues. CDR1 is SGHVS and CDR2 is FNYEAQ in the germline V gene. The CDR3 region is CASSLGWGGGMGQYF. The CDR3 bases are TGTGCCAGCAGCTTGGGATGGGGAGGTGGTATGGGGCAGTACTTC.

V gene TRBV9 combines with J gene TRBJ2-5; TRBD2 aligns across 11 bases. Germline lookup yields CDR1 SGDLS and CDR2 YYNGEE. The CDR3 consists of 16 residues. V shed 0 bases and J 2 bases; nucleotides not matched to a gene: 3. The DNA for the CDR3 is TGTGCCAGCAGCGTAGACGCTAGCGGGGGGCAAGAGACCCAGTACTTC. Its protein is CASSVDASGGQETQYF.

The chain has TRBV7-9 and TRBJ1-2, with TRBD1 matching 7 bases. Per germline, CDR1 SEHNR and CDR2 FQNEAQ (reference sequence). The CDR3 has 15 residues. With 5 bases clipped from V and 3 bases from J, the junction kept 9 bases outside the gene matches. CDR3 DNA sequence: TGTGCCAGCAGCCGACAGGCCAGGGGGGACTATGGCTACACCTTC. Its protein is CASSRQARGDYGYTF. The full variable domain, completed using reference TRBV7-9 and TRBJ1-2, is DTGVSQNPRHKITKRGQNVTFRCDPISEHNRLYWYRQTLGQGPEFLTYFQNEAQLEKSRLLSDRFSAERPKGSFSTLEIQRTEQGDSAMYLCASSRQARGDYGYTFGSGTRLTVV.

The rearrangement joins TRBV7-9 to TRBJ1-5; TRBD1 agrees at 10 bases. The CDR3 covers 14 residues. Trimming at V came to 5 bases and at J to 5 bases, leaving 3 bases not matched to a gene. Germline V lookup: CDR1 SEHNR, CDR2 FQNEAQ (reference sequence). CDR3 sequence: CASSQGTGDQPQHF. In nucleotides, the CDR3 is TGTGCCAGCAGCCAAGGGACAGGGGATCAGCCCCAGCATTTT. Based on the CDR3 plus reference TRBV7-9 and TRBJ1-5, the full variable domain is DTGVSQNPRHKITKRGQNVTFRCDPISEHNRLYWYRQTLGQGPEFLTYFQNEAQLEKSRLLSDRFSAERPKGSFSTLEIQRTEQGDSAMYLCASSQGTGDQPQHFGDGTRLSIL.

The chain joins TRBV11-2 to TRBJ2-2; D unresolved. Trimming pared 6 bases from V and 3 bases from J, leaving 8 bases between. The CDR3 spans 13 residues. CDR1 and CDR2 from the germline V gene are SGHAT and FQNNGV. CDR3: CASRPQDTGELFF. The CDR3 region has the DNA TGTGCCAGCAGGCCTCAGGACACCGGGGAGCTGTTTTTT.

The CDR3, as DNA: TGTGCCAGCACCAAACGACAGGGCCCCAACACTGAAGCTTTCTTT. It translates to CASTKRQGPNTEAFF. The chain recombines TRBV28 with TRBJ1-1; 7 bases match TRBD1. This CDR3 comprises 15 residues. V was clipped by 7 bases and J by 2 bases; unmatched bases: 10. Germline loops: CDR1 MDHEN, CDR2 SYDVKM.

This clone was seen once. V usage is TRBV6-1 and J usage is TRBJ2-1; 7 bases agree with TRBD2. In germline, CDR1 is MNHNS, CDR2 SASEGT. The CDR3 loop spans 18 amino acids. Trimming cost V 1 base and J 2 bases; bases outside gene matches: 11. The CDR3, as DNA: TGTGCCAGCAGTGAAGGCCCAGGGCGGGGGAAAACCTACAATGAGCAGTTCTTC. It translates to CASSEGPGRGKTYNEQFF.

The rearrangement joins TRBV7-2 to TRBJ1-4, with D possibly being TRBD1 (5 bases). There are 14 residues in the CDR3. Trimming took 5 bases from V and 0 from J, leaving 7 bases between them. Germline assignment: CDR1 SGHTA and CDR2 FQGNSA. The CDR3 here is CASSQGSTNEKLFF. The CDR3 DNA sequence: TGTGCCAGCAGCCAGGGATCAACTAATGAAAAACTGTTTTTT.

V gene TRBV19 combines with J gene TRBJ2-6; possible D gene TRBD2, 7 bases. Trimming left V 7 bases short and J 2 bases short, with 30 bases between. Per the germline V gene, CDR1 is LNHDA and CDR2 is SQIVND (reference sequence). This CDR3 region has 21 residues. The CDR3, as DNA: TGTGCCAGTAAGCCCGAGGGGGTAGCGGGTTTAAAACTGCCTGGGGCCAACGTCCTGACTTTC. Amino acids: CASKPEGVAGLKLPGANVLTF.

The CDR3 loop reads CASSLAGGTGSPLHF. CDR3 DNA sequence: TGCGCCAGCAGCTTGGCCGGGGGAACCGGTTCACCCCTCCACTTT. The genes are TRBV5-1 and TRBJ1-6; tentative D call: TRBD1 (5 bases). CDR1 is SGHRS, CDR2 YFSETQ, per germline. Deletions cut 0 bases from V and 9 bases from J, with 13 bases between. The CDR3 has 15 amino acids.

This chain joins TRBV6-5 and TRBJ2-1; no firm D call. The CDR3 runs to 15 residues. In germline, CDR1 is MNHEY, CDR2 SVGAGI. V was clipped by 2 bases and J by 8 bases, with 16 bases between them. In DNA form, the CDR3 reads TGTGCCAGCAGTTACGCCGCCGCGCGCGGTCATGAGCAGTTCTTC. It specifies CASSYAAARGHEQFF.

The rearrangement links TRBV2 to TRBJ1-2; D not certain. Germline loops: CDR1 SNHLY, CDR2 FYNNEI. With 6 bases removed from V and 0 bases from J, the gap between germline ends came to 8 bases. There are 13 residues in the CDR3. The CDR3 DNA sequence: TGTGCCAGCAGGTACAGTTCTAACTATGGCTACACCTTC. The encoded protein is CASRYSSNYGYTF.

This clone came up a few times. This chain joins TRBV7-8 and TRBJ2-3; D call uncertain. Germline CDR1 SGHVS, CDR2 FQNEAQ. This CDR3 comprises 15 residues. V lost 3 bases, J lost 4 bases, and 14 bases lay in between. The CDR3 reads CASSFPESSSDTQYF. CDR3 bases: TGTGCCAGCAGCTTCCCGGAGTCAAGCTCAGATACGCAGTATTTT.

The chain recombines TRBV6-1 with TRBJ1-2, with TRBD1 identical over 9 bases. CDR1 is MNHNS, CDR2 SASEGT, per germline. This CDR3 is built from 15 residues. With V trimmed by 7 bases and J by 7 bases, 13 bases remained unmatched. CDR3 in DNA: TGTGCCAGCATCCGAGGACCGGGACAGGGATCTGGCTACACCTTC. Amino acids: CASIRGPGQGSGYTF.

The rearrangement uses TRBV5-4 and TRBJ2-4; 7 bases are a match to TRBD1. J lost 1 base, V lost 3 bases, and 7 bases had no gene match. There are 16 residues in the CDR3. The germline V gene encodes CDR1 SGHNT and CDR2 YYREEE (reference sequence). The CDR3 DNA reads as TGTGCCAGCAGCTCATCCGGGACAGTGGCCAAAAACATTCAGTACTTC. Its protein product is CASSSSGTVAKNIQYF.

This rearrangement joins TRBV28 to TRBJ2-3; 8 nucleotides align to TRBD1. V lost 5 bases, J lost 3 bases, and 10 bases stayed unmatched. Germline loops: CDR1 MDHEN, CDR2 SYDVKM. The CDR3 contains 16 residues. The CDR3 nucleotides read TGTGCCAGCAGTCCCCTAGGGCAGGGGGCAACAGATACGCAGTATTTT. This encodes CASSPLGQGATDTQYF.

In DNA form, the CDR3 reads TGTGCCAGCAGTTTAGCTACAGGGAGTAGGGCTTTCTTT. Amino acid sequence: CASSLATGSRAFF. The V gene is TRBV27, the J gene TRBJ1-1; D is perhaps TRBD1 (6 bases). Between the trimmed V and J ends, which lost 2 bases and 11 bases, there was a span of 15 bases. This CDR3 spans 13 amino acids. CDR1 and CDR2 from the germline V gene are MNHEY and SMNVEV (reference sequence).

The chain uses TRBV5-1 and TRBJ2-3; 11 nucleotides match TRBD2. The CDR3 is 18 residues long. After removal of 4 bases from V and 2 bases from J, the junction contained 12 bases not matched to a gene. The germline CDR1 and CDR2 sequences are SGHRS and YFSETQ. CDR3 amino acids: CASSRTSGGPDFTDTQYF. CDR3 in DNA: TGCGCCAGCAGCAGAACTAGCGGGGGCCCTGATTTCACAGATACGCAGTATTTT.